A single sample is the source of the 9 T cell receptor beta chains below, sequenced in a study of long-term antiretroviral therapy in people with HIV (dated by TCRdb to between 2021 and 2022). The immunoSEQ hsTCRB v3.0 assay was used at survey level resolution to sequence the TRB variable region. The source is immuneACCESS, and TCRdb retained only in-frame sequences with V and J called. Part of the clones is not carried over; for the studies checked, unresolved V genes explain less than half of this, and the remainder is unexplained. The sample table contains 25,000 to 40,000 clones; only one count was recorded for roughly 85% of them. The ten largest clones take up 10% to 15% of the sample. Sequences were derived from unsorted PBMCs, sampled 1.1 years after starting antiretroviral therapy. Receptor source: a man between 18 and 29 years old with HIV.

The rearrangement links TRBV6-6 to TRBJ2-6; 7 bases map to TRBD1. The CDR3 spans 16 residues. Germline CDR1 MNHNY, CDR2 SVGAGI (reference sequence). The junction had 6 bases not matched to a gene; V was cut back by 6 bases and J by 1 base. The DNA for the CDR3 is TGTGCCAGCAGAGGGACAGCGATTTCTGGGGCCAACGTCCTGACTTTC. Its translation: CASRGTAISGANVLTF.

The rearrangement links TRBV6-1 to TRBJ1-1, with a possible D match to TRBD1 (5 bases). There are 14 residues in the CDR3. V lost 0 bases and J 1 base, leaving 6 bases between the germline ends. The V gene's germline CDR1 is MNHNS and CDR2 SASEGT. CDR3 DNA: TGTGCCAGCAGTGAAGCCGGGGGGAACACTGAAGCTTTCTTT. This encodes CASSEAGGNTEAFF.

The chain is built from TRBV7-3 and TRBJ2-3, with D tentatively TRBD1 or TRBD2 (5 bases each). Trimming removed 2 bases from V and 6 bases from J, with 15 bases in between. CDR1 SGHTA and CDR2 FQGTGA come from the germline V gene. This CDR3 spans 15 amino acids. CDR3 DNA: TGTGCCAGCAGCTTAGATGGGGTGGGGACCGATACGCAGTATTTT. Its protein is CASSLDGVGTDTQYF.

V usage is TRBV2 and J usage is TRBJ2-5; unclear D gene. The length of the CDR3 is 11 residues. CDR1 and CDR2 (germline): SNHLY, FYNNEI. Trimming shortened V by 6 bases and J by 2 bases, and 4 bases separated the two germline ends. The CDR3 reads CASREQETQYF. The CDR3 DNA is TGTGCCAGCAGGGAACAAGAGACCCAGTACTTC. The complete variable domain, with remaining parts taken from reference TRBV2 and TRBJ2-5, reads EPEVTQTPSHQVTQMGQEVILRCVPISNHLYFYWYRQILGQKVEFLVSFYNNEISEKSEIFDDQFSVERPDGSNFTLKIRSTKLEDSAMYFCASREQETQYFGPGTRLLVL.

This clone was recorded only once. The CDR3 nucleotides are TGTGCCAGCAGTCTGTCATACACCGGGGAGCTGTTTTTT. It codes for CASSLSYTGELFF. The J gene is TRBJ2-2, the V gene TRBV28; D gene ambiguous. The CDR3 length is 13 residues. Trimming cost V 5 bases and J 3 bases, with 7 bases left between them. Germline V gene lookup returns CDR1 MDHEN and CDR2 SYDVKM. Drawing the rest from reference TRBV28 and TRBJ2-2, the complete variable domain is DVKVTQSSRYLVKRTGEKVFLECVQDMDHENMFWYRQDPGLGLRLIYFSYDVKMKEKGDIPEGYSVSREKKERFSLILESASTNQTSMYLCASSLSYTGELFFGEGSRLTVL.

The V call is TRBV4-3, the J call TRBJ2-3, with 9 nucleotides matching TRBD2. The V gene end was trimmed by 1 base and the J gene end by 1 base; junction bases not matched to a gene: 3. This CDR3 is 16 amino acids long. CDR1 and CDR2 from the germline V gene are LGHNA and YSLEER. CDR3 in amino acids: CASSQVSSGGTDTQYF. The CDR3, as DNA: TGCGCCAGCAGCCAAGTTTCTAGCGGGGGCACAGATACGCAGTATTTT.

As for this clone: One end of the junction fails to match germline, which may point to a read error. V and J are TRBV18 and TRBJ2-5, with a weak D call TRBD2 (6 bases). In germline, CDR1 is KGHSH, CDR2 LQKENI. The CDR3 totals 17 residues. The DNA for the CDR3 is TGTGCCAGCTCCCTATTCAAGCGTCCGGGACTCCAAGAAACCCAGTACTTC. This encodes CASSLFKRPGLQETQYF.

V gene TRBV29-1 combines with J gene TRBJ2-7; no clear D gene. The germline V and J ends were trimmed by 3 bases and 0 bases, with 18 bases remaining between them. This CDR3 has 16 amino acids. The V gene's germline CDR1 is SQVTM and CDR2 ANQGSEA. CDR3 DNA sequence: TGCAGCGTTGACATAGAAGGGCCGTCGAGCTCCTACGAGCAGTACTTC. Protein sequence: CSVDIEGPSSSYEQYF.

The chain couples TRBV5-8 to TRBJ2-4, with D hard to call. CDR3 length: 14 amino acids. CDR1 is SGHTS and CDR2 is YDEGEE in the germline V gene. Written as DNA, the CDR3 is TGTGCGACGGAATACGCACCGAACCCAAACATTCAGTACTTC. It yields the protein CATEYAPNPNIQYF.